This section outlines one T cell receptor beta chain sequence together with its context. The CDR3 extends over 15 amino acids. Looked up from germline, CDR1 is SGHTA and CDR2 is FQGNSA. J was trimmed by 6 bases and V by 4 bases; bases with no gene match: 6. This record comes from a study of blood T cell repertoires in COVID-19. Across the study: Samples taken during acute and convalescent COVID-19 were collected in the United States, Italy and Spain. T cells, B-cell-depleted T cells, or PBMCs provided the cDNA or gDNA that served as material.

In the original analysis: Counts of nucleated cells, estimated from reference gene primer amplification, were obtained. TCRdb's copy holds only in-frame clones and misses some; the assay was immunoSEQ multiplex PCR. That table supplies the V and J calls and clone size; D and trimming were determined from the DNA. The sample holds 150,000 to 200,000 clones, 70% to 80% seen once. The chain is built from TRBV7-2 and TRBJ2-1; 10 bases align to TRBD1. Sequenced input: PBMCs or T cells enriched from blood (not recorded which). The TCR was taken from a woman aged 45-60 years who had recovered from COVID-19. The DNA for the CDR3 is TGTGCCAGCAGCTCCGGGACAGGGGCCTTCAATGAGCAGTTCTTC. It encodes CASSSGTGAFNEQFF.